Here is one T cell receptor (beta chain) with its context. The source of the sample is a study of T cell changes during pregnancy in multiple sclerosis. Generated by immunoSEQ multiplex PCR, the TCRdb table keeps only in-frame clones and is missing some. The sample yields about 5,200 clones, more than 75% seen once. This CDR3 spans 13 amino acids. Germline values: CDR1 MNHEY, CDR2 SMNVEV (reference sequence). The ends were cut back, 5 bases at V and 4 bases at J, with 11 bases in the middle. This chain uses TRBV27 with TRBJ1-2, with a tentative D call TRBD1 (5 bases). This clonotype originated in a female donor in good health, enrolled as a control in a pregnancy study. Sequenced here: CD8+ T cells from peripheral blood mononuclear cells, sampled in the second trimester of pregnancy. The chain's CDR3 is CASSRGGSYGYTF. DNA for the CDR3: TGTGCCAGCAGTAGGGGCGGCTCCTATGGCTACACCTTC.